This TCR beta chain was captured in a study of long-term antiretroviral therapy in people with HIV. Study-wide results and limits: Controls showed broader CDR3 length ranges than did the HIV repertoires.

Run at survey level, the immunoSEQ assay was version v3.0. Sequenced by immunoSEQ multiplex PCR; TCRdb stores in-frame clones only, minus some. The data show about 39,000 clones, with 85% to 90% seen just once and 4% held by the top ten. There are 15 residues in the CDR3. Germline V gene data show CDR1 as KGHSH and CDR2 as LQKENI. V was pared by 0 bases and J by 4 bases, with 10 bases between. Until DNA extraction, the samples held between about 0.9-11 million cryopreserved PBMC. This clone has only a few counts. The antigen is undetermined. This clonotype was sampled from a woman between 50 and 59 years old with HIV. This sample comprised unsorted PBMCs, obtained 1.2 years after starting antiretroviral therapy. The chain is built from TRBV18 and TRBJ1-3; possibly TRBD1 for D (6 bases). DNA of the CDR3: TGTGCCAGCTCACCACCGGGGGCGGTAGGAAACACCATATATTTT. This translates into CASSPPGAVGNTIYF.